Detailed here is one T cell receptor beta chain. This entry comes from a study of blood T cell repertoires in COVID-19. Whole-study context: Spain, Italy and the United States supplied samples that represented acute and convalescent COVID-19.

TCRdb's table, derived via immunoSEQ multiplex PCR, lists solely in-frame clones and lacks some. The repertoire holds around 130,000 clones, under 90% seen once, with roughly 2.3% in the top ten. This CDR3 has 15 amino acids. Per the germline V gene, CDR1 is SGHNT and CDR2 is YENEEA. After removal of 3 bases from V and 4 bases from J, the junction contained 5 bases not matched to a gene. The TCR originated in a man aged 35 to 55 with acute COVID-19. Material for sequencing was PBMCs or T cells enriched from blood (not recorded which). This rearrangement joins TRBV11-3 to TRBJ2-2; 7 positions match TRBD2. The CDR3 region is CASSFGGGGTGELFF. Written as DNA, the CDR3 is TGTGCCAGCAGCTTCGGCGGGGGTGGCACCGGGGAGCTGTTTTTT.